There are a few counts of the clone carrying this T cell receptor beta chain. Unmatched junction bases numbered 12, after V lost 5 bases and J lost 2 bases. CDR3 length: 18 amino acids. Germline lookup yields CDR1 MNHNS and CDR2 SASEGT. The data are from a study of T cells in Graves' hyperthyroidism and ophthalmopathy. Template material for amplifying TCR beta CDR3 regions consisted of RNA transcripts. TCR CDR3 regions were first amplified by RT-PCR with HTBI primers. TCRdb analysed the multiplex PCR reads with MiXCR anew, one entry per CDR3 protein. The data hold hundreds of thousands of distinct CDR3 sequences, with about a sixth observed a single time.

The chain joins TRBV6-1 to TRBJ2-5, with TRBD2 matching 12 bases. Sequencing was done on a sample of blood. The sequence was obtained from a woman aged 35 to 49 with Graves' ophthalmopathy. CDR3 sequence: CASSTRKTSGGLQETQYF. The DNA for the CDR3 is TGTGCCAGCAGTACCCGCAAGACTAGCGGGGGACTTCAAGAGACCCAGTACTTC.